Detailed here is one T cell receptor beta chain. The antigen is not known. The data are from a study of blood T cells in healthy people across ages. Regarding the study as a whole: Getting older went along with TCR beta diversity per million T cells dropping roughly linearly. Donor CMV status was unknown, possibly confounding expanded clonotype changes.

For the second PCR, which ran for about 7 to 11 cycles, a sample-barcoded 5' primer and a J-beta primer mix were used. TCRdb used MiXCR to reprocess the 5' RACE reads, holding one entry per CDR3 protein. The profile shows hundreds of thousands of distinct CDR3 sequences, less than 40% of them singletons. CDR3 size: 16 residues. V lost 2 bases, J lost 0 bases, and 13 bases lay in between. The germline V gene has CDR1 SGHTA and CDR2 FQGTGA. The chain uses TRBV7-3 and TRBJ1-1, with D unresolved. This receptor was obtained from a woman aged 80 or older in good health. The sequenced sample consisted of blood. The CDR3 here is CASSLRARLMNTEAFF. The CDR3, as DNA: TGTGCCAGCAGCTTACGGGCCAGACTAATGAACACTGAAGCTTTCTTT. The variable domain in full, with the rest retrieved from reference TRBV7-3 and TRBJ1-1, is GAGVSQTPSNKVTEKGKYVELRCDPISGHTALYWYRQSLGQGPEFLIYFQGTGAADDSGLPNDRFFAVRPEGSVSTLKIQRTERGDSAVYLCASSLRARLMNTEAFFGQGTRLTVV.